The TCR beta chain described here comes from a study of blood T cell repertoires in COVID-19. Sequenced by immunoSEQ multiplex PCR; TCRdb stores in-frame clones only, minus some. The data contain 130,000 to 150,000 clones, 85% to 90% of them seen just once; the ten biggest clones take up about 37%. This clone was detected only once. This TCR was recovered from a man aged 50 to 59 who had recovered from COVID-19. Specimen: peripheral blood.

The CDR3 DNA reads TGTGCCAGCTCGCTTGACAGGCGTAGCTCTGGAAACACCATATATTTT. Residues: CASSLDRRSSGNTIYF. The genes are TRBV18 and TRBJ1-3, with D possibly TRBD1 on 6 matching bases. Trimming pared 6 bases from V and 0 bases from J, leaving 15 bases between. The CDR3 extends over 16 amino acids. Germline V gene sequence: CDR1 KGHSH, CDR2 LQKENI.